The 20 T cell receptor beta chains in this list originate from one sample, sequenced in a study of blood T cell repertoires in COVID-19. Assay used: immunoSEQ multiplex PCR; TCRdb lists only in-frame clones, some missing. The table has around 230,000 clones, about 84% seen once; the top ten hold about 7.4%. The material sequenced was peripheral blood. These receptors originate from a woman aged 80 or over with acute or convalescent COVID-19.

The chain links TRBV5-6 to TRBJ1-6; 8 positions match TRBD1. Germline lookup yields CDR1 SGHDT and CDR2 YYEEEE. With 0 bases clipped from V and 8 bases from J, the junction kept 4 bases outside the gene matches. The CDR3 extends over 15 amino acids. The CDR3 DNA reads TGTGCCAGCAGCTTGGGGACAGGGACTTATTCACCCCTCCACTTT. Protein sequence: CASSLGTGTYSPLHF.

CDR3 in DNA: TGTGCCAGCATGTTTGGCGGGACCCAGGCGGAGACCCAGTACTTC. Protein sequence: CASMFGGTQAETQYF. The chain is built from TRBV27 and TRBJ2-5; a weak D match, TRBD2 (6 bases). CDR3 size: 15 residues. V was cut by 7 bases and J by 5 bases, with 20 bases left in between. Germline CDR1 MNHEY, CDR2 SMNVEV (reference sequence).

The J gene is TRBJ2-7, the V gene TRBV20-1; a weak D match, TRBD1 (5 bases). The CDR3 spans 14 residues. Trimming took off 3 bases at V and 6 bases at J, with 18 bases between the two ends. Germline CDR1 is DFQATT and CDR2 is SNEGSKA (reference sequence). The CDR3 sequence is CSASPFAGNFEQYF. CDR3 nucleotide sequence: TGCAGTGCTAGTCCCTTTGCAGGGAATTTCGAGCAGTACTTC.

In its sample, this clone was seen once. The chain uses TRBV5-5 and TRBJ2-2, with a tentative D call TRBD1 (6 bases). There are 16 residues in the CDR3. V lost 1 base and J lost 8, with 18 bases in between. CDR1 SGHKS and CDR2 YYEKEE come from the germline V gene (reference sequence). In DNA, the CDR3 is TGTGCCAGCAGCTTGACAGGGCGCCTAGCTAATGGGGAGCTGTTTTTT. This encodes CASSLTGRLANGELFF.

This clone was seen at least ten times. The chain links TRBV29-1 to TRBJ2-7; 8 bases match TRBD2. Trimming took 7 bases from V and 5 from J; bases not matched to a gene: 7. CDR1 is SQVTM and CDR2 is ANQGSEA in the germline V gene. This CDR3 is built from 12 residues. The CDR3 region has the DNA TGCAGCGCCGGGACTAGGTCCAACGAGCAGTACTTC. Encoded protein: CSAGTRSNEQYF.

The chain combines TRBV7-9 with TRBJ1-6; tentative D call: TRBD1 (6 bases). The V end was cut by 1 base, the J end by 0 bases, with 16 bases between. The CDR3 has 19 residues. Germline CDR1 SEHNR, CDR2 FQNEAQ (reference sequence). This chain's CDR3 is CASSLVAGGRNSYNSPLHF. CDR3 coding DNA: TGTGCCAGCAGCTTAGTGGCGGGGGGCCGAAACTCCTATAATTCACCCCTCCACTTT. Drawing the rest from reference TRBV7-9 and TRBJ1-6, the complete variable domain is DTGVSQNPRHKITKRGQNVTFRCDPISEHNRLYWYRQTLGQGPEFLTYFQNEAQLEKSRLLSDRFSAERPKGSFSTLEIQRTEQGDSAMYLCASSLVAGGRNSYNSPLHFGNGTRLTVT.

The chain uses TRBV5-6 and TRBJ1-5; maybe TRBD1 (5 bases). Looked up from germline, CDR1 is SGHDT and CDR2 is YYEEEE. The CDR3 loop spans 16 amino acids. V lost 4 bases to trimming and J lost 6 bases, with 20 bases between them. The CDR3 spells CASSLGGRGPGQPQHF. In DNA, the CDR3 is TGTGCCAGCAGCCTGGGTGGAAGGGGCCCGGGTCAGCCCCAGCATTTT.

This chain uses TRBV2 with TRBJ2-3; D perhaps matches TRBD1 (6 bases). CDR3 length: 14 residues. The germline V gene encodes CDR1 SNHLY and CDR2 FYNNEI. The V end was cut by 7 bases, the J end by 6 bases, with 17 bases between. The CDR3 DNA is TGTGCCAGCACCGACAGGACGCCGGCTGATACGCAGTATTTT. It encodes CASTDRTPADTQYF.

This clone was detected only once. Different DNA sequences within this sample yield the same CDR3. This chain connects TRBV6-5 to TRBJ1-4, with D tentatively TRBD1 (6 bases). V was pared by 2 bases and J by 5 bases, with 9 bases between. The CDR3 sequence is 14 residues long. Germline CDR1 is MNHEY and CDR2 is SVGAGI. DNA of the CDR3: TGTGCCAGCAGTTACAGCAGGGGAAATGAAAAACTGTTTTTT. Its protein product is CASSYSRGNEKLFF.

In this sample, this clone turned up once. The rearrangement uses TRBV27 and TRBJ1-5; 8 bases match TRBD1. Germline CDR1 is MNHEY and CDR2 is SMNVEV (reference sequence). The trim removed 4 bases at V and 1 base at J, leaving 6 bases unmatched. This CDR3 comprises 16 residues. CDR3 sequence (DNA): TGTGCCAGCAGTTCCTGGACAGGGATCAGCAATCAGCCCCAGCATTTT. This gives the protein CASSSWTGISNQPQHF.

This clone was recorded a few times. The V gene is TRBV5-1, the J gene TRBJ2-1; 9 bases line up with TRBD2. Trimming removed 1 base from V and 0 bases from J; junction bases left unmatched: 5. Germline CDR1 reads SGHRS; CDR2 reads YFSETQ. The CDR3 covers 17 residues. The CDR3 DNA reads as TGCGCCAGCAGCTTGCGGTCTAGCGGGAACTCCTACAATGAGCAGTTCTTC. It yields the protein CASSLRSSGNSYNEQFF.

This chain's CDR3 is CASRDGWELFF. The CDR3 region has the DNA TGCGCCAGCAGAGATGGCTGGGAGCTGTTTTTT. The gene calls are TRBV5-1 and TRBJ2-2; D call uncertain. The ends were cut back, 5 bases at V and 9 bases at J, with 8 bases in the middle. The CDR3 consists of 11 residues. Germline V gene lookup returns CDR1 SGHRS and CDR2 YFSETQ.

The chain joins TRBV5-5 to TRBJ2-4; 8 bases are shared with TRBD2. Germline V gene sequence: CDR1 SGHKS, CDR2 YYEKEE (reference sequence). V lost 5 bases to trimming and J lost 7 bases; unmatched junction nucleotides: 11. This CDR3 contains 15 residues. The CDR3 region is CASSSGGAESNIQYF. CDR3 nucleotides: TGTGCCAGCAGTTCCGGGGGGGCCGAATCGAACATTCAGTACTTC.

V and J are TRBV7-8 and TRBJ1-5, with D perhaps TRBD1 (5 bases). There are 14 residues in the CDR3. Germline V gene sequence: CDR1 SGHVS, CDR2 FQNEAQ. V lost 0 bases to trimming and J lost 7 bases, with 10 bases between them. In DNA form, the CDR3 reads TGTGCCAGCAGCTTAGCAGGGGAATGGCAGCCCCAGCATTTT. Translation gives CASSLAGEWQPQHF.

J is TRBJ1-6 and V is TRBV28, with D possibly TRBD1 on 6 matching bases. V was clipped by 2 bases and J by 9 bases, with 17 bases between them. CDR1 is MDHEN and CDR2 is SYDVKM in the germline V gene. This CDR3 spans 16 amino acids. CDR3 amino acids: CASSLAGARFGSPLHF. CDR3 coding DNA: TGTGCCAGCAGTTTAGCAGGGGCGAGATTTGGTTCACCCCTCCACTTT. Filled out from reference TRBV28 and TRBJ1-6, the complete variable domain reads DVKVTQSSRYLVKRTGEKVFLECVQDMDHENMFWYRQDPGLGLRLIYFSYDVKMKEKGDIPEGYSVSREKKERFSLILESASTNQTSMYLCASSLAGARFGSPLHFGNGTRLTVT.

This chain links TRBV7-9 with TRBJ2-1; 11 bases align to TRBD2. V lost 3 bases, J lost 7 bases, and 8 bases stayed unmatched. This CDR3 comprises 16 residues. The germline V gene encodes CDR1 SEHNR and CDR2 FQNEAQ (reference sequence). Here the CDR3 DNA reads TGTGCCAGCAGCTTTTTAGCGGGAGGGAAAGGGAATGAGCAGTTCTTC. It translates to CASSFLAGGKGNEQFF.

CDR3 in DNA: TGTGCCAGCAGCCCAACCCCAGGGGCTCGCACTGAAGCTTTCTTT. It is translated as CASSPTPGARTEAFF. The chain is built from TRBV3-1 (or the pseudogene TRBV3-2) and TRBJ1-1; perhaps TRBD1 as D (6 bases). This CDR3 has 15 residues. Trimming removed 4 bases at V and 4 bases at J, with 16 bases between. The germline gives CDR1 LGHDT, CDR2 YNNKEL (reference sequence).

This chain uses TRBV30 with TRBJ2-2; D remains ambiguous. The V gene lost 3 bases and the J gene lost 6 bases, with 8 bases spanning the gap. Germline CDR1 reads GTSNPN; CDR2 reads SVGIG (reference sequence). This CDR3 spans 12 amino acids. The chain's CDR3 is CAWSPSPGELFF. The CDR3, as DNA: TGTGCCTGGAGCCCATCCCCCGGGGAGCTGTTTTTT.

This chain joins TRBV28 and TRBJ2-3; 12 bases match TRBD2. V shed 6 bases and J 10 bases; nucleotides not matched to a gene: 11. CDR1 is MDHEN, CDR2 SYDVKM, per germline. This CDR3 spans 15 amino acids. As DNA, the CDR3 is TGTGCCAGCAGCTCACTAGCGGGAGGCCCACAACCGCAGTATTTT. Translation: CASSSLAGGPQPQYF.

CDR3 in amino acids: CASSLTGGGTEAFF. The DNA for the CDR3 is TGCGCCAGCAGCTTAACAGGGGGCGGCACTGAAGCTTTCTTT. V usage is TRBV5-1 and J usage is TRBJ1-1; 9 positions agree with TRBD1. This CDR3 spans 14 amino acids. Germline lookup yields CDR1 SGHRS and CDR2 YFSETQ. V shed 2 bases and J 4 bases; nucleotides not matched to a gene: 3.